Sequencing of this T cell receptor (beta chain) was carried out in a study of blood T cell repertoires in COVID-19. Study as a whole: Sites across the United States, Italy and Spain contributed samples from acute and convalescent COVID-19. From T cells, B-cell-depleted T cells, or PBMCs came the material, which was cDNA or gDNA.

In the original workflow: Amplification with reference gene primers provided the estimates of nucleated cell counts. Data came from immunoSEQ multiplex PCR; TCRdb stores just in-frame clones and leaves some out. The V and J calls and the clone size are those of that table, but D and trimming were determined from the DNA. The data contain 150,000 to 200,000 clones, approximately 88% of them seen just once; the ten biggest clones take up 9.1%. Germline V CDR1 and CDR2: SQVTM, ANQGSEA. J was trimmed by 12 bases and V by 3 bases; bases with no gene match: 11. This CDR3 has 15 amino acids. The V call is TRBV29-1, the J call TRBJ2-1; TRBD2 matches 13 bases. The sequenced sample was peripheral blood. The clonotype comes from a woman of 80 years or more with active or convalescent COVID-19. The CDR3: CSVDLTSGGAGGQFF. The CDR3 DNA reads as TGCAGCGTTGATCTTACTAGCGGGGGGGCTGGTGGGCAGTTCTTC.